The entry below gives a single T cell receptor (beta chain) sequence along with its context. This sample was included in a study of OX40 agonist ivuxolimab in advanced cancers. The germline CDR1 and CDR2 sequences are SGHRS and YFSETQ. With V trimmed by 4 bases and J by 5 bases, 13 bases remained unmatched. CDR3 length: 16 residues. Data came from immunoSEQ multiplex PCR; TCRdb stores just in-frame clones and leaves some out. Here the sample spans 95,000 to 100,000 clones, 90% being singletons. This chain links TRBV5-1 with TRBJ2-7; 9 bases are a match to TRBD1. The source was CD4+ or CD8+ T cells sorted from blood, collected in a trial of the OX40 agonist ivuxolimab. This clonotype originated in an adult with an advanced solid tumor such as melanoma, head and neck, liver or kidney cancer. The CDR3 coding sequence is TGCGCCAGCAGCCTGGGGGGAGGACAGGGGACCCACGAGCAGTACTTC. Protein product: CASSLGGGQGTHEQYF.